A selection of T cell receptor beta chains follows, all from one sample in a study of blood T cells in healthy people across ages. One entry per CDR3 protein, called by TCRdb with MiXCR from the 5' RACE reads. The data contain about 1.8 million distinct CDR3 sequences, around half of them singletons. The sequenced material came from blood. Receptor source: a woman in her thirties or forties in good health. The CDR3 runs from the conserved cysteine through the conserved F or W. The size entry is marked missing in some rows and otherwise reads once, few, many or a size class.

V gene	clone size	J gene	CDR3 protein
TRBV9	-	TRBJ1-6	CASSVGKGGSGYSYNSPLHF
TRBV24-1	-	TRBJ2-1	CATSDYSGGAEGQFF
TRBV4-3	few	TRBJ2-7	CASSQGRGGLDIEQYF
TRBV20-1	-	TRBJ2-2	CSARELASGELFF
TRBV28	-	TRBJ2-1	CASTRDSMGGNEQFF
TRBV6-6	-	TRBJ2-5	CASRPRQGETQYF
TRBV29-1	-	TRBJ2-1	CSVAGGIRSSYNEQFF
TRBV6-2/TRBV6-3	once	TRBJ2-7	CASSEPQVYEQYF
TRBV28	-	TRBJ2-3	CASSLADTFSTDTQYF
TRBV5-1	many	TRBJ2-7	CASRRDSYEQYF
TRBV7-3	few	TRBJ2-5	CASSSTGTGVMETQYF
TRBV7-2	once	TRBJ2-3	CASSLALQGAPDTQYF
TRBV6-5	-	TRBJ1-2	CASSYNGPGRVYGYTF
TRBV28	few	TRBJ1-2	CASSLGVGGNYGYTF
TRBV7-2	-	TRBJ2-3	CASRSLGARADTQYF
TRBV12-3/TRBV12-4	few	TRBJ2-5	CASRVQGVEETQYF
TRBV29-1	few	-	CSVGGQGGEQYF
TRBV27	-	TRBJ2-1	CASSPGGLNNEQFF
TRBV29-1	few	TRBJ2-1	CSVQPAGPYNEQFF
TRBV20-1	-	TRBJ2-6	CSARDHKFGSGANVLTF
TRBV7-6	-	TRBJ1-2	CASSPGDISGYTF
TRBV6-5	-	TRBJ2-6	CASTSFPTGANVLTF
TRBV6-2/TRBV6-3	-	TRBJ2-3	CASGKDIPDTQYF
TRBV6-5	-	TRBJ1-6	CASILTSGQVTSPLHF
TRBV24-1	few	TRBJ2-4	CATSDRTGPVAKNIQYF
TRBV4-2	few	TRBJ1-2	CASSQDVRAGQGANFHGYTF
TRBV15	-	TRBJ2-3	CATSRDGEDTQYF
TRBV20-1	-	TRBJ1-5	CSASSRGNWAQHF
TRBV6-5	-	TRBJ2-7	CASSSQDGTTQYF
TRBV20-1	-	TRBJ2-7	CSASAPSGGSYNEQYF
TRBV7-8	once	TRBJ1-5	CASSLDGQGWSNQPQHF
TRBV7-2	-	TRBJ2-3	CASSLIPGKVSDTQYF
TRBV7-3	few	TRBJ2-5	CASSLGGSVGETQYF
TRBV14	few	TRBJ1-6	CASSQLSDSPLHF
TRBV5-1	few	TRBJ2-1	CASSFPGNYNEQFF
TRBV4-2	few	TRBJ2-3	CASSHSTVAQYF
TRBV11-2	-	TRBJ2-6	CASSPQPGQGGSGANVLTF
TRBV20-1	-	TRBJ2-1	CSAQPGLASNEQFF
TRBV27	-	TRBJ2-7	CASSIYAKSYEQYF
TRBV28	-	TRBJ2-7	CASSSGGRGSYEQYF
TRBV12-3/TRBV12-4	few	TRBJ1-5	CASSSGTGIQPQHF
TRBV20-1	-	TRBJ2-1	CSARYASGGAYNEQFF
TRBV12-3/TRBV12-4	-	TRBJ2-1	CASSFSSNEQFF
TRBV14	-	TRBJ1-4	CASSQDPASGGKLFF
TRBV24-1	once	TRBJ1-1	CATSDTGKNTEAFF
TRBV12-3/TRBV12-4	-	-	CASSSGGIYNEQYF
TRBV10-3	-	TRBJ2-3	CAISWREGLAGGDMDTQYF
TRBV20-1	-	TRBJ1-6	CSALNEPNSPLHF
TRBV7-2	few	TRBJ1-5	CASSLKGGDQPQHF
TRBV19	once	TRBJ2-5	CASSIAGSQETQYF
TRBV7-6	-	TRBJ2-1	CASSLDPANNEQFF
TRBV21-1	-	TRBJ2-1	CASSKSGAGGPAIHEQFF
TRBV3-1	-	TRBJ2-3	CASSHRGGGNTQYF
TRBV18	many	TRBJ2-3	CASSPVSTDTQYF
TRBV6-5	-	TRBJ2-5	CASSYYGQRETQYF
TRBV6-5	-	TRBJ2-5	CASSGEYQETQYF
TRBV7-9	few	TRBJ2-7	CASSRPLAGISYEQYF
TRBV7-9	few	TRBJ2-4	CASSLYRDRGTKNIQYF
TRBV27	-	TRBJ2-7	CASSLSKASEQYF